This T cell receptor beta chain is from a study of T cell responses to AZD1222 COVID-19 vaccine. Assay used: immunoSEQ multiplex PCR; TCRdb lists only in-frame clones, some missing. Of over 110,000 clones listed, roughly 93% are singletons. This clone has just one count. This CDR3 comprises 11 residues. V gave up 6 bases and J gave up 8 bases; unmatched junction bases: 6. The germline V gene encodes CDR1 SQVTM and CDR2 ANQGSEA. This clonotype was sampled from an adult who received the AZD1222 COVID-19 vaccine. The chain carries TRBV29-1 and TRBJ1-1, with 7 bases fitting TRBD1. The source was peripheral blood, collected 28 days after the second AZD1222 dose. CDR3 protein: CSVPKGAEAFF. The DNA of the CDR3 is TGCAGCGTCCCAAAGGGGGCAGAAGCTTTCTTT.